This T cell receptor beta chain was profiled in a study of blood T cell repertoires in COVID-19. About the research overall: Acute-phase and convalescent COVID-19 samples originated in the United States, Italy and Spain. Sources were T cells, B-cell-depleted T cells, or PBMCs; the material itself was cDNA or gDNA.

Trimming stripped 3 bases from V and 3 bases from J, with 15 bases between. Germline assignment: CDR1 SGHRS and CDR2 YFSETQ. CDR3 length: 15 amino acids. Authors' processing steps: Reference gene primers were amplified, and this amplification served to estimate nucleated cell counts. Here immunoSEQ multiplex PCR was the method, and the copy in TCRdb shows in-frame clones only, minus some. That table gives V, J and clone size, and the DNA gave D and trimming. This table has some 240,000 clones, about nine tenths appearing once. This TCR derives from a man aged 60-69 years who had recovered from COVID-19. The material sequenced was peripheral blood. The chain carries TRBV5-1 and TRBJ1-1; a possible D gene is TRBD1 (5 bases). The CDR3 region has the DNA TGCGCCAGCAGCTCCCAATACGGGGGTTACACTGAAGCTTTCTTT. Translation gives CASSSQYGGYTEAFF.